The source of this T cell receptor beta chain is a study of OX40 agonist ivuxolimab in advanced cancers. For the study in its entirety: Ivuxolimab was an agonistic, fully human IgG2 monoclonal antibody directed against OX40 (CD134), a costimulatory receptor. The purpose of peripheral TCRbeta sequencing was to test whether ivuxolimab changed TCR sequence diversity and led to clonal T-cell expansion. Partial responses were achieved by three dose-escalation patients, of whom one had hepatocellular carcinoma and two had cutaneous melanoma. Of the roughly 51 patients in dose escalation, some 20 had hepatocellular carcinoma, some 15 had melanoma, 9 had renal cell carcinoma and 9 had head and neck cancer. Intravenous ivuxolimab was administered to patients every 2 weeks at six dose levels: 0.01, 0.1, 0.3, 1.5, 3 and 10 mg/kg. Prior anti-PD-1, anti-PD-L1 or anti-CTLA-4 therapy was permitted, and about two fifths of dose-escalation patients had received checkpoint inhibitors. The paper covers the monotherapy dose-escalation part of the phase I ivuxolimab trial, which included N = 52 patients. A male proportion of nearly 85% and a mean age of around 60 years, ranging from roughly 23 to 90, were recorded for the dose-escalation cohort.

The trial excluded patients who had a history of autoimmune disease or who were on systemic immunosuppression. Peripheral blood for TCR sequencing was drawn from every dose cohort at baseline, at cycle 4 day 1 and at cycle 7 day 1. The samples were drawn from a first-in-human, open-label, multicenter phase I dose-escalation trial of ivuxolimab. Adults with locally advanced or metastatic head and neck squamous cell, hepatocellular, melanoma or renal cell carcinoma were enrolled in the trial. CD4+ and CD8+ T cells were sorted separately from peripheral blood before TCR sequencing. CDR1 and CDR2 (SGHVS, FQNEAQ) derive from the germline V gene. The CDR3 starts with the cysteine, ends with the phenylalanine, and has 16 residues. The retained sequence is limited to the CDR3, 48 bases, with the frame set at the first base. V is pared back by 4 bases and J by 0 bases, with 13 bases lying between the germline termini.

This clone was observed once. The specificity of this receptor is unknown. No much larger clonotype is one base removed from it; base qualities were not supplied. Genomic DNA was extracted from sorted cells for sequencing of the TCRbeta CDR3 region. TCRbeta CDR3 regions were sequenced using the immunoSEQ Assay. TCRdb took over this immuneACCESS table, retaining in-frame rearrangements with V and J assigned. Such tables are incomplete; in checked studies, under half of the missing clones stem from an unresolved V gene, and the remainder is unexplained. Across this sample there are about 88,000 clones, with approximately 85% seen only once. The ten biggest clones cover 0.2% to 0.25% of the sample. Study-wide conclusions, independent of this receptor: After ivuxolimab, more expanded clones were found on average in CD8+ T cells than in CD4+ T cells. Antigen specificity was not determined for the clonally expanded peripheral T cells. Low levels of normalized T-cell clonal expansion were also seen in some patients who did not respond. In the 0.1-3.0 mg/kg groups, partial responders had among the lowest normalized peripheral clonal expansion, particularly in CD8+ T cells. At doses of 0.1 to 3.0 mg/kg, clonal expansion of both CD4+ and CD8+ T cells in blood was seen between baseline and week 6.

The TCR was taken from an adult with an advanced solid tumor such as melanoma, head and neck, liver or kidney cancer. This sample comprised CD4+ or CD8+ T cells sorted from blood, obtained in a trial of the OX40 agonist ivuxolimab. This receptor chain uses TRBV7-8 and TRBJ1-5; the D gene is unclear. The DNA sequence is as follows: TGTGCCAGCAGCTACCAGCGTCTGGGTAGCAATCAGCCCCAGCATTTT. The encoded protein is CASSYQRLGSNQPQHF. When the CDR3 is completed using the reference TRBV7-8 and TRBJ1-5 genes on either side, the full variable domain is GAGVSQSPRYKVAKRGQDVALRCDPISGHVSLFWYQQALGQGPEFLTYFQNEAQLDKSGLPSDRFFAERPEGSVSTLKIQRTQQEDSAVYLCASSYQRLGSNQPQHFGDGTRLSIL.